Sequencing of this T cell receptor (beta chain) was carried out in a study of vaccination effects on CD4 cells after COVID-19. Study summary: With the ViraFEST assay, the study expanded antigen-specific CD4+ T cells using viral peptide pools, then sequenced them.

CD4+ T cells were isolated after less than 12 days of culture. Nucleocapsid antibodies stayed negative before and after vaccination, showing no earlier SARS-CoV-2 infection. Germline lookup yields CDR1 MDHEN and CDR2 SYDVKM. V dropped 5 bases and J dropped 5; count of bases not matched to a gene: 11. The length of the CDR3 is 17 residues. This clone was observed a handful of times. Antigen specificity is unknown. Clones were read by immunoSEQ multiplex PCR, and TCRdb kept only the in-frame ones, dropping some. The table shows about 74,000 clones, with roughly 80% occurring only once. The receptor comes from a human donor who received a COVID-19 vaccine. The starting material was CD4+ T cells from PBMCs cultured without peptide, obtained before COVID-19 vaccination. The rearrangement links TRBV28 to TRBJ1-6, with 8 bases fitting TRBD1. CDR3 region: CASSLTAPGQDNSPLHF. The CDR3, as DNA: TGTGCCAGCAGTCTAACCGCTCCGGGACAGGATAATTCACCCCTCCACTTT. Full variable domain (rest looked up from reference TRBV28 and TRBJ1-6): DVKVTQSSRYLVKRTGEKVFLECVQDMDHENMFWYRQDPGLGLRLIYFSYDVKMKEKGDIPEGYSVSREKKERFSLILESASTNQTSMYLCASSLTAPGQDNSPLHFGNGTRLTVT.